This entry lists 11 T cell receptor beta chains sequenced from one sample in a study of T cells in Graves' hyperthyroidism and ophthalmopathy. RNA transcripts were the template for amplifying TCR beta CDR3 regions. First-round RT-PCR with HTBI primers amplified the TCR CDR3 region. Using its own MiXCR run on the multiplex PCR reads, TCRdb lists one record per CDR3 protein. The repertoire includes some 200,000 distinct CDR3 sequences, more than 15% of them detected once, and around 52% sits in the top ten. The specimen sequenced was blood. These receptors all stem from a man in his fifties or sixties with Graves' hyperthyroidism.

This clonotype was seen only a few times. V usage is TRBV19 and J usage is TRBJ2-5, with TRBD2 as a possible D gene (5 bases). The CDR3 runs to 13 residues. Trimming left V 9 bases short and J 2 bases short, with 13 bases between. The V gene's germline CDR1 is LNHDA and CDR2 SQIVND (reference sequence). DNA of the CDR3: TGTGCCAGAGGACTCAGATTACAAGAGACCCAGTACTTC. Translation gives CARGLRLQETQYF.

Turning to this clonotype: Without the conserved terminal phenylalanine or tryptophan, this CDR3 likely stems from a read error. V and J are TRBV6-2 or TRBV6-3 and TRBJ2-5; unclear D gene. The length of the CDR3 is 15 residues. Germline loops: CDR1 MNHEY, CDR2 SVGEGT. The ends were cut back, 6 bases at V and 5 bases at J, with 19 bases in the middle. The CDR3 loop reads CASRVIWAPVETQYL. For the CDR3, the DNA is TGTGCCAGCAGGGTTATATGGGCTCCTGTGGAGACCCAGTACCTC.

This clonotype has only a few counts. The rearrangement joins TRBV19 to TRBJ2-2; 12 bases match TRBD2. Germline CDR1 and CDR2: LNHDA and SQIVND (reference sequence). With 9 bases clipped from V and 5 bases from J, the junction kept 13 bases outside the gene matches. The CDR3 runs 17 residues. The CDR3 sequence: CASSRLAGESRTGELFF. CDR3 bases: TGTGCCAGCTCCCGACTAGCGGGAGAATCGAGGACCGGGGAGCTGTTTTTT.

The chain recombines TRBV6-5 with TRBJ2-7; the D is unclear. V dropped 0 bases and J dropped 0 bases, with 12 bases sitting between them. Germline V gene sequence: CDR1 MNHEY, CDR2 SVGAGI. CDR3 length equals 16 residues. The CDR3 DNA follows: TGTGCCAGCAGTTACTCGGTACCAGAGCACTCCTACGAGCAGTACTTC. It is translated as CASSYSVPEHSYEQYF.

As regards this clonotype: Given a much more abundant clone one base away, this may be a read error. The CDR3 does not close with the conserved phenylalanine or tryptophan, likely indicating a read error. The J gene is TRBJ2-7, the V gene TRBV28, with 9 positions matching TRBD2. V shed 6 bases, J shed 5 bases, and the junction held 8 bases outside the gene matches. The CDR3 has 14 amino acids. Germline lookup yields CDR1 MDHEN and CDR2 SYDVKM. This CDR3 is CASRHGTSWDEQYS. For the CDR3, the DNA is TGTGCCAGCAGACACGGGACTAGCTGGGACGAGCAGTACTCC.

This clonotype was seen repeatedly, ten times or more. The CDR3 sequence: CASSSSETYEQYF. As DNA, the CDR3 is TGTGCCAGCAGTTCCTCGGAGACCTACGAGCAGTACTTC. The rearrangement links TRBV28 to TRBJ2-7; the D is unclear. Germline assignment: CDR1 MDHEN and CDR2 SYDVKM. This CDR3 spans 13 amino acids. With 4 bases removed from V and 2 bases from J, the gap between germline ends came to 9 bases. The full variable domain, in which reference TRBV28 and TRBJ2-7 provide the parts outside the CDR3, is DVKVTQSSRYLVKRTGEKVFLECVQDMDHENMFWYRQDPGLGLRLIYFSYDVKMKEKGDIPEGYSVSREKKERFSLILESASTNQTSMYLCASSSSETYEQYFGPGTRLTVT.

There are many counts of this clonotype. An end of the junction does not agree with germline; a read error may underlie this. The CDR3 spells CVSSYPGLAGGRDSYEQYF. CDR3 nucleotides: TGTGTCAGCAGTTACCCGGGACTAGCGGGAGGTCGCGATTCCTACGAGCAGTACTTC. The chain is built from TRBV28 and TRBJ2-7; the match to TRBD2 covers 15 bases. The CDR3 sequence is 19 residues long. Germline assignment: CDR1 MDHEN and CDR2 SYDVKM.

The DNA for the CDR3 is TGTGCCACCAGTGAGACCGGGACGCCGAACTATGGCTACACCTTC. Translating gives CATSETGTPNYGYTF. The chain has TRBV24-1 and TRBJ1-2, with TRBD1 as a possible D gene (5 bases). Per the germline V gene, CDR1 is KGHDR and CDR2 is SFDVKD. The CDR3 covers 15 residues. Trimming removed 4 bases from V and 2 bases from J, with 13 bases in between.

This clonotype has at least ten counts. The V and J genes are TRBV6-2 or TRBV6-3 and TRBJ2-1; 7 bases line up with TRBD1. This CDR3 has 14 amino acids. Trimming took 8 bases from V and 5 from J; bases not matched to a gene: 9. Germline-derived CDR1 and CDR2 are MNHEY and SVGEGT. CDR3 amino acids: CASRGGPGDNEQFF. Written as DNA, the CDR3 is TGTGCCAGCCGAGGGGGCCCAGGGGACAATGAGCAGTTCTTC.

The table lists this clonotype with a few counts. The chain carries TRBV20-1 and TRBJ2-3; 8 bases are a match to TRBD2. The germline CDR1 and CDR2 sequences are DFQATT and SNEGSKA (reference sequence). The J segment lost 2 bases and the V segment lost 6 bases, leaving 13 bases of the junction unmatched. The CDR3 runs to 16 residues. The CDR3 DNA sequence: TGCAGTGCAAGCGGTCTAGCGGGTAGCAACACAGATACGCAGTATTTT. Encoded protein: CSASGLAGSNTDTQYF.

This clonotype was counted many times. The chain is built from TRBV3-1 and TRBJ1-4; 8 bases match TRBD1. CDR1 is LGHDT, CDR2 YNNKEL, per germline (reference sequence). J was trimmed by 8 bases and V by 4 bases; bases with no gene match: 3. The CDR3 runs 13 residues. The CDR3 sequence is CASSLQGAEKLFF. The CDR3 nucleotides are TGTGCCAGCAGCCTCCAGGGGGCGGAAAAACTGTTTTTT.